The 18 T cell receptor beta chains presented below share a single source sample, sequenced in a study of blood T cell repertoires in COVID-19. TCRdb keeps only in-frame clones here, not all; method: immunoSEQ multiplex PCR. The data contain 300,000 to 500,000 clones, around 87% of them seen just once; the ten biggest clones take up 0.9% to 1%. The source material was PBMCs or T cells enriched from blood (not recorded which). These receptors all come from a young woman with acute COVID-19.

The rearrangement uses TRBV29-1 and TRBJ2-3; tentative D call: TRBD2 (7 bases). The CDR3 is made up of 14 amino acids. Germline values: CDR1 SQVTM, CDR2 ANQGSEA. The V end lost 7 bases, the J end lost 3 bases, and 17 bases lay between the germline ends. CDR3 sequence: CSADLRGTTDTQYF. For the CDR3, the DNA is TGCAGCGCCGACTTGCGGGGGACAACAGATACGCAGTATTTT.

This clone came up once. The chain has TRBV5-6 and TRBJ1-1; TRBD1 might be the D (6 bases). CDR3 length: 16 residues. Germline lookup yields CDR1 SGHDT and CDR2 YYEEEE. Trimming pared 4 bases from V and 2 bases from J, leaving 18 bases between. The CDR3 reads CASSRRTERVNTEAFF. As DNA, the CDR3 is TGTGCCAGCAGCCGACGGACAGAAAGAGTCAACACTGAAGCTTTCTTT.

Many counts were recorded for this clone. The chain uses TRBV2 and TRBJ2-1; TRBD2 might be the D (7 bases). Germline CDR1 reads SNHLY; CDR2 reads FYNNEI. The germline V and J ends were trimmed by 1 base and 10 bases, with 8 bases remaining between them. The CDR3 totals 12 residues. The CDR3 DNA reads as TGTGCCAGCAGTGAAGGCGGGGGCGAGCAGTTCTTC. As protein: CASSEGGGEQFF. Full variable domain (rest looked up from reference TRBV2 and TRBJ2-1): EPEVTQTPSHQVTQMGQEVILRCVPISNHLYFYWYRQILGQKVEFLVSFYNNEISEKSEIFDDQFSVERPDGSNFTLKIRSTKLEDSAMYFCASSEGGGEQFFGPGTRLTVL.

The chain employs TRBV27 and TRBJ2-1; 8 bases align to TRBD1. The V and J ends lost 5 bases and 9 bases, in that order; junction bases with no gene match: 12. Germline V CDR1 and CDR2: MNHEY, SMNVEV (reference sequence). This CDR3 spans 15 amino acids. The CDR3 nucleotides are TGTGCCAGCAGTAAGCGGCCAGGGGGCCTAGCTGAGCAGTTCTTC. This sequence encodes CASSKRPGGLAEQFF.

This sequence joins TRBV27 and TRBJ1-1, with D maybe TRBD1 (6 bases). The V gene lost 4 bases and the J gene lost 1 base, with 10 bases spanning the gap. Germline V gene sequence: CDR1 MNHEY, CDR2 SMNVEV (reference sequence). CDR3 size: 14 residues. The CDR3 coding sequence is TGTGCCAGCAGTTCCTCGGACAGGAACACTGAAGCTTTCTTT. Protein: CASSSSDRNTEAFF.

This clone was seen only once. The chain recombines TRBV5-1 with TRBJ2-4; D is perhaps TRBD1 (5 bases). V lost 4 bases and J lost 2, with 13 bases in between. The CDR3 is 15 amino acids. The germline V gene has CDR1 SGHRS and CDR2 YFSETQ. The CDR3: CASSRVDSTKNIQYF. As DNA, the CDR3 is TGCGCCAGCAGCCGGGTCGACAGTACCAAAAACATTCAGTACTTC.

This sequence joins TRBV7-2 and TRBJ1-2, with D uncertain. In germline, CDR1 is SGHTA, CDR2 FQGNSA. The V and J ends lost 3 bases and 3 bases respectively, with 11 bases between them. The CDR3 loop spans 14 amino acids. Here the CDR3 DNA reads TGTGCCAGCAGCTTGGGCCGAGCCTACTATGGCTACACCTTC. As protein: CASSLGRAYYGYTF. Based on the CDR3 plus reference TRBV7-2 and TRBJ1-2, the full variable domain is GAGVSQSPSNKVTEKGKDVELRCDPISGHTALYWYRQSLGQGLEFLIYFQGNSAPDKSGLPSDRFSAERTGGSVSTLTIQRTQQEDSAVYLCASSLGRAYYGYTFGSGTRLTVV.

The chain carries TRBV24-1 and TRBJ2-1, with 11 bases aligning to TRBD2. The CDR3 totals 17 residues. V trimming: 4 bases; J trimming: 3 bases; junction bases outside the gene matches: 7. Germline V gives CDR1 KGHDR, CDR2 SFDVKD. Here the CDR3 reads CATSDYSSGGHYNEQFF. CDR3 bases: TGTGCCACCAGTGACTATTCTAGCGGGGGGCACTACAATGAGCAGTTCTTC.

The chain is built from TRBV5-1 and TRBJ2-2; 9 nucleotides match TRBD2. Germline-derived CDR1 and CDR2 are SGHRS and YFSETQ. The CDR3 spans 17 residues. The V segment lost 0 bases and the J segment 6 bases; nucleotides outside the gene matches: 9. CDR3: CASSLVPSGAFAGELFF. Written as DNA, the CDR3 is TGCGCCAGCAGCTTGGTTCCTAGCGGGGCTTTCGCCGGGGAGCTGTTTTTT.

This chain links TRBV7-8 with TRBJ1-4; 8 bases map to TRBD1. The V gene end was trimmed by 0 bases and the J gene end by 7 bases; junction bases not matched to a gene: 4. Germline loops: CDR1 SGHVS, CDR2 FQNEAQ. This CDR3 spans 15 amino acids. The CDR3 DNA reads TGTGCCAGCAGCTTAGCGAACAGGGGGGGTGAAAAACTGTTTTTT. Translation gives CASSLANRGGEKLFF. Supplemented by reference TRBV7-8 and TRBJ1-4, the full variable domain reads GAGVSQSPRYKVAKRGQDVALRCDPISGHVSLFWYQQALGQGPEFLTYFQNEAQLDKSGLPSDRFFAERPEGSVSTLKIQRTQQEDSAVYLCASSLANRGGEKLFFGSGTQLSVL.

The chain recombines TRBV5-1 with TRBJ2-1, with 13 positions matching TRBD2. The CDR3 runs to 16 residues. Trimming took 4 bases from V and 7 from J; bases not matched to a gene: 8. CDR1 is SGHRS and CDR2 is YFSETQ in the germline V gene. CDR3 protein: CASSGLGTSGVNEQFF. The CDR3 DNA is TGCGCCAGCAGCGGCCTCGGGACTAGCGGGGTGAATGAGCAGTTCTTC.

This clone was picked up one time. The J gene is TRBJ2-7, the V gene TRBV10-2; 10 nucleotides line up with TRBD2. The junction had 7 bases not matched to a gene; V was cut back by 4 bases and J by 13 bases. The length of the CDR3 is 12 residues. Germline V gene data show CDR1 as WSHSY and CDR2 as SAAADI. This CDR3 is CASSGSGGALYF. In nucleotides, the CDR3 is TGCGCCAGCAGTGGGAGCGGGGGGGCTTTATACTTC.

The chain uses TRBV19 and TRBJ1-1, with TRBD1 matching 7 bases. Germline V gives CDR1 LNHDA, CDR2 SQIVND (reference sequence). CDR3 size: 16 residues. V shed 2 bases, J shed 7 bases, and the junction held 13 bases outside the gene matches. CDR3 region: CASSIIQGTFTSEAFF. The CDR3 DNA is TGTGCCAGTAGTATAATACAGGGGACCTTTACAAGTGAAGCTTTCTTT.

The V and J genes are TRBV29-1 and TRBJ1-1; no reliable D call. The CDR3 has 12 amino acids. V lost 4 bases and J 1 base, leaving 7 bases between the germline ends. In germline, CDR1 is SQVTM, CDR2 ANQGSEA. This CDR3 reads CSVGARNTEAFF. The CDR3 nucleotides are TGCAGCGTTGGGGCGCGGAACACTGAAGCTTTCTTT.

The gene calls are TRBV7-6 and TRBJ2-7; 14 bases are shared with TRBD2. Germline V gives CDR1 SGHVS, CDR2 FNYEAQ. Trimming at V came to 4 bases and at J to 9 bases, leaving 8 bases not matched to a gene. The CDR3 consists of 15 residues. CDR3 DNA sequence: TGTGCCAGCAGCTCGACGACTAGCGGGGGGGCGTTGCAGTACTTC. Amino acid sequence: CASSSTTSGGALQYF.

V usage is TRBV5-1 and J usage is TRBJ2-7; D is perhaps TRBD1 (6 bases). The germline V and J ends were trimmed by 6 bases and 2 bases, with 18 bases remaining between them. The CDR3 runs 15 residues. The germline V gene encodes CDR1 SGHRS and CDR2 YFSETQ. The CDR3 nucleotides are TGCGCCAGCATGGTGGGCACAGGGCCGCCCTACGAGCAGTACTTC. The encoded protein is CASMVGTGPPYEQYF.

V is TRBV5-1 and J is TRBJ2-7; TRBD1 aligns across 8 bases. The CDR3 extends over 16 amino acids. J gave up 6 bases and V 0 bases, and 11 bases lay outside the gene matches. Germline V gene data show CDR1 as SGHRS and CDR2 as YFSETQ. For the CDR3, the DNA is TGCGCCAGCAGCTTGGGGGCGACAGGGGAAGGGGGCGAGCAGTACTTC. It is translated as CASSLGATGEGGEQYF.

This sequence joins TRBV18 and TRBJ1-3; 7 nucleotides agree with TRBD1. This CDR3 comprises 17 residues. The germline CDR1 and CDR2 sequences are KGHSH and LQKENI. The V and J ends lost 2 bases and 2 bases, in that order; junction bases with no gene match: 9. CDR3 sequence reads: CASSPITTGATGNTIYF. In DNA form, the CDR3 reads TGTGCCAGCTCACCAATAACCACAGGGGCGACTGGAAACACCATATATTTT.